What follows are 28 T cell receptor beta chains derived from one specimen sequenced in a study of response to subunit inactivated influenza vaccine. Each CDR3 protein gets one entry after TCRdb re-called the RT-PCR reads with MiXCR. The table includes roughly 460,000 distinct CDR3 sequences, approximately 11% detected once. Material: PBMCs from blood, obtained about 40 days after vaccination. These receptors came from a man aged 50-59 years who received an inactivated influenza vaccine.

This clonotype was detected ten times or more. The gene calls are TRBV4-2 and TRBJ2-4; D is unresolved. Trimming removed 0 bases from V and 6 bases from J, with 15 bases in between. This CDR3 spans 16 amino acids. In germline, CDR1 is LGHNA, CDR2 YNFKEQ. CDR3: CASSQELRVWGNIQYF. The CDR3, as DNA: TGTGCCAGCAGCCAAGAACTACGAGTATGGGGAAACATTCAGTACTTC.

This clonotype was counted ten times or more. The rearrangement joins TRBV20-1 to TRBJ2-7, with D unclear. V was clipped by 5 bases and J by 0 bases, with 11 bases between them. This CDR3 has 13 residues. Looked up from germline, CDR1 is DFQATT and CDR2 is SNEGSKA (reference sequence). The CDR3 reads CSAPKPASYEQYF. The CDR3 DNA reads TGCAGTGCTCCAAAACCCGCCTCCTACGAGCAGTACTTC.

This clonotype was seen more than once but under ten times. The V gene is TRBV10-3, the J gene TRBJ2-3, with 10 bases matching TRBD2. The CDR3 length is 15 residues. Germline V CDR1 and CDR2: ENHRY, SYGVKD. Trimming at V came to 6 bases and at J to 4 bases, leaving 7 bases not matched to a gene. In DNA, the CDR3 is TGTGCCATCAGGGAAGCGGGGGGGCTCGCAGATACGCAGTATTTT. Translated, it gives CAIREAGGLADTQYF.

This clonotype came up many times. The chain joins TRBV12-3 or TRBV12-4 to TRBJ1-6; unclear D gene. This CDR3 spans 13 amino acids. V gave up 4 bases and J gave up 9 bases, with 10 bases separating them. CDR3 sequence (DNA): TGTGCCAGCAGTTCAGGCTGGAGTTCACCCCTCCACTTT. Translating gives CASSSGWSSPLHF.

Comments on this clonotype: A clone one base away is much larger, so this may be a read error. CDR3 nucleotides: TGTGCCAGCAGCCGCTCCCGAGATACGCAGTATTTT. It is translated as CASSRSRDTQYF. This chain links TRBV9 with TRBJ2-3; D is ambiguous. This CDR3 comprises 12 residues. The germline V gene has CDR1 SGDLS and CDR2 YYNGEE. The V and J ends lost 4 bases and 5 bases respectively, with 8 bases between them. The full variable domain, in which reference TRBV9 and TRBJ2-3 provide the parts outside the CDR3, is DSGVTQTPKHLITATGQRVTLRCSPRSGDLSVYWYQQSLDQGLQFLIQYYNGEERAKGNILERFSAQQFPDLHSELNLSSLELGDSALYFCASSRSRDTQYFGPGTRLTVL.

This clonotype occurred many times. The J gene is TRBJ1-2, the V gene TRBV7-9, with 8 positions matching TRBD1. Germline V gene data show CDR1 as SEHNR and CDR2 as FQNEAQ (reference sequence). After removal of 5 bases from V and 8 bases from J, the junction contained 13 bases not matched to a gene. The CDR3 is 15 amino acids. The CDR3 is CASSPRGRGSWGYTF. The CDR3, as DNA: TGTGCCAGCAGCCCCAGGGGGCGCGGGTCTTGGGGCTACACCTTC.

This chain connects TRBV7-8 to TRBJ1-4; 7 nucleotides line up with TRBD1. This CDR3 region has 15 residues. The V segment lost 5 bases and the J segment 2 bases; nucleotides outside the gene matches: 5. CDR1 and CDR2 (germline): SGHVS, FQNEAQ. The CDR3: CASSNATGTNEKLFF. CDR3 DNA: TGTGCCAGCAGCAACGCGACAGGGACTAATGAAAAACTGTTTTTT.

This clonotype was seen more than once but under ten times. The chain combines TRBV6-5 with TRBJ2-2, with D unresolved. CDR3 length equals 15 residues. Germline CDR1 reads MNHEY; CDR2 reads SVGAGI. V lost 3 bases to trimming and J lost 3 bases, with 11 bases between them. The CDR3 region has the DNA TGTGCCAGCAGTTATAGCCAAACCGACACCGGGGAGCTGTTTTTT. It codes for CASSYSQTDTGELFF.

There are many counts of this clonotype. This sequence joins TRBV5-1 and TRBJ2-5, with 7 bases aligning to TRBD1. The germline CDR1 and CDR2 sequences are SGHRS and YFSETQ. The CDR3 runs 15 residues. V lost 4 bases, J lost 6 bases, and 12 bases stayed unmatched. The CDR3 bases are TGCGCCAGCAGCGGATCAGACAGGGCTACGAAGACCCAGTACTTC. Translating it yields CASSGSDRATKTQYF.

The chain couples TRBV4-3 to TRBJ2-7, with TRBD2 as a possible D gene (6 bases). Germline values: CDR1 LGHNA, CDR2 YSLEER. The CDR3 totals 15 residues. V lost 1 base and J 3 bases, leaving 13 bases between the germline ends. This CDR3 reads CASSQGREAFYEQYF. The DNA for the CDR3 is TGCGCCAGCAGCCAAGGCAGGGAGGCTTTCTACGAGCAGTACTTC.

This clonotype has only a few counts. V is TRBV4-3 and J is TRBJ1-1, with unresolved D. Germline V gene sequence: CDR1 LGHNA, CDR2 YSLEER. CDR3 length: 14 amino acids. Trimming pared 3 bases from V and 3 bases from J, leaving 11 bases between. CDR3 region: CASSHLDGYTEAFF. CDR3 bases: TGCGCCAGCAGCCATCTAGACGGTTACACTGAAGCTTTCTTT.

Of note for this clonotype: The junction departs from the called germline gene at one end, perhaps through a read error. The gene calls are TRBV12-3 or TRBV12-4 and TRBJ1-1, with D possibly matching TRBD1 (6 bases). The length of the CDR3 is 13 residues. The CDR3 sequence: CANSPTGNTEAFF. In nucleotides, the CDR3 is TGTGCCAACAGTCCGACAGGGAACACTGAAGCTTTCTTT.

This clonotype was observed a handful of times. The rearrangement links TRBV20-1 to TRBJ1-4; possible D gene TRBD1, 5 bases. The CDR3 runs 13 residues. The V gene lost 5 bases and the J gene lost 2 bases, with 9 bases spanning the gap. Germline CDR1 reads DFQATT; CDR2 reads SNEGSKA (reference sequence). CDR3 nucleotides: TGCAGTGCTGGGACCGCTACTAATGAAAAACTGTTTTTT. Residues: CSAGTATNEKLFF.

The chain links TRBV11-2 to TRBJ2-7; tentatively, D is TRBD2 (5 bases). CDR1 is SGHAT and CDR2 is FQNNGV in the germline V gene. The ends were cut back, 5 bases at V and 6 bases at J, with 17 bases in the middle. The CDR3 runs 14 residues. CDR3 amino acids: CASSPLSEGSEQYF. In DNA, the CDR3 is TGTGCCAGCAGCCCCCTCAGTGAGGGAAGCGAGCAGTACTTC.

This clonotype was counted a few times. The V call is TRBV18, the J call TRBJ2-7; the D gene could be TRBD1 or TRBD2 (5 bases each). V was clipped by 1 base and J by 1 base, with 11 bases between them. Germline V lookup: CDR1 KGHSH, CDR2 LQKENI. The CDR3 sequence is 15 residues long. The CDR3 reads CASSPRAGSSYEQYF. The CDR3 nucleotides are TGTGCCAGCTCACCACGCGCAGGGAGTTCCTACGAGCAGTACTTC.

The chain joins TRBV5-1 to TRBJ2-3, with TRBD2 as a possible D gene (6 bases). Germline loops: CDR1 SGHRS, CDR2 YFSETQ. The CDR3 totals 17 residues. V was trimmed by 4 bases and J by 2 bases, leaving 20 bases between them. CDR3 amino acids: CASSPGSSTPVTDTQYF. For the CDR3, the DNA is TGCGCCAGCAGCCCCGGGAGTAGTACCCCAGTCACAGATACGCAGTATTTT.

Ten or more counts support this clonotype. This chain connects TRBV6-1 to TRBJ1-1; 8 nucleotides agree with TRBD1. This CDR3 has 14 residues. Trimming took 7 bases from V and 4 from J; bases not matched to a gene: 8. From germline, CDR1 is MNHNS and CDR2 SASEGT. The chain's CDR3 is CASTHRQGITEAFF. CDR3 sequence (DNA): TGTGCCAGCACTCACAGACAGGGGATCACTGAAGCTTTCTTT.

In this sample, this clonotype turned up many times. The rearrangement uses TRBV7-2 and TRBJ2-5; TRBD2 is a possible D gene (6 bases). The CDR3 consists of 12 residues. Germline values: CDR1 SGHTA, CDR2 FQGNSA. V was pared by 6 bases and J by 5 bases, with 10 bases between. The CDR3 region has the DNA TGTGCCAGCAGTCTCAGCGGGGAGACCCAGTACTTC. Translation gives CASSLSGETQYF.

This clonotype was detected many times. This sequence joins TRBV11-1 and TRBJ1-3; 9 bases fit TRBD1. The CDR3 contains 18 residues. The J segment lost 1 base and the V segment lost 2 bases, leaving 9 bases of the junction unmatched. Germline V CDR1 and CDR2: SGHAT, FQDESV (reference sequence). The CDR3 nucleotides read TGTGCCAGCAGCTTACTCCTGGGACAGGGCAGGTCTGGAAACACCATATATTTT. It yields the protein CASSLLLGQGRSGNTIYF.

The chain uses TRBV4-3 and TRBJ2-7, with TRBD2 identical over 10 bases. The germline gives CDR1 LGHNA, CDR2 YSLEER. V shed 0 bases, J shed 5 bases, and the junction held 10 bases outside the gene matches. The CDR3 consists of 17 residues. This chain's CDR3 is CASSQEVVLAGRHEQYF. CDR3 bases: TGCGCCAGCAGCCAAGAGGTAGTACTAGCGGGACGCCACGAGCAGTACTTC.

This clonotype was detected many times. V and J are TRBV15 and TRBJ1-1, with TRBD1 matching over 8 bases. V gave up 6 bases and J gave up 0 bases; unmatched junction bases: 9. Germline V gives CDR1 LNHNV, CDR2 YYDKDF (reference sequence). The CDR3 sequence is 16 residues long. The CDR3 reads CATSPGTGKMNTEAFF. CDR3 in DNA: TGTGCCACCAGTCCCGGGACAGGCAAAATGAACACTGAAGCTTTCTTT.

The V call is TRBV27, the J call TRBJ2-3; D tentatively reads TRBD1 or TRBD2 (5 bases each). The CDR3 sequence is 12 residues long. Trimming removed 5 bases at V and 11 bases at J, with 14 bases between. Germline values: CDR1 MNHEY, CDR2 SMNVEV (reference sequence). CDR3 protein: CASSVERGVQYF. The CDR3 bases are TGTGCCAGCAGTGTTGAGAGGGGAGTGCAGTATTTT.

Many counts were recorded for this clonotype. The gene calls are TRBV5-1 and TRBJ2-3; tentatively, D is TRBD1 (6 bases). CDR1 is SGHRS and CDR2 is YFSETQ in the germline V gene. The CDR3 is 16 amino acids. Trimming shortened V by 0 bases and J by 1 base, and 12 bases separated the two germline ends. The chain's CDR3 is CASSLDRDLGTDTQYF. DNA of the CDR3: TGCGCCAGCAGCTTGGACAGGGATCTGGGCACAGATACGCAGTATTTT. The variable domain in full, with the rest retrieved from reference TRBV5-1 and TRBJ2-3, is KAGVTQTPRYLIKTRGQQVTLSCSPISGHRSVSWYQQTPGQGLQFLFEYFSETQRNKGNFPGRFSGRQFSNSRSEMNVSTLELGDSALYLCASSLDRDLGTDTQYFGPGTRLTVL.

This clonotype was seen only a few times. The genes are TRBV11-2 and TRBJ1-2; the D gene is possibly TRBD1 (5 bases). Germline V gene lookup returns CDR1 SGHAT and CDR2 FQNNGV. CDR3 size: 16 residues. The V end was cut by 5 bases, the J end by 4 bases, with 20 bases between. This CDR3 is CASSRPNQDTIYGYTF. CDR3 nucleotides: TGTGCCAGCAGCAGGCCGAATCAGGACACGATCTATGGCTACACCTTC.

This clonotype occurred many times. The chain is built from TRBV2 and TRBJ2-1; a weak D match, TRBD2 (5 bases). CDR1 and CDR2 from the germline V gene are SNHLY and FYNNEI. The CDR3 sequence is 12 residues long. V lost 1 base, J lost 7 bases, and 5 bases lay in between. The CDR3 loop reads CASSEGGNEQFF. DNA of the CDR3: TGTGCCAGCAGTGAAGGCGGGAATGAGCAGTTCTTC.

This clonotype was recorded a few times. The CDR3 DNA reads as TGTGCCAGCAGCTTATTAGGGGACGGCAGGTTCGGGCAGTTCTTC. Translation: CASSLLGDGRFGQFF. The rearrangement links TRBV7-2 to TRBJ2-1; D tentatively fits TRBD1 or TRBD2 (5 bases each). Germline V gene sequence: CDR1 SGHTA, CDR2 FQGNSA. Trimming removed 2 bases at V and 12 bases at J, with 20 bases between. The CDR3 length is 15 residues.

Only a few counts were recorded for this clonotype. The CDR3 spells CATSDLGGPGANVLTF. As DNA, the CDR3 is TGTGCCACCAGTGATTTAGGGGGACCTGGGGCCAACGTCCTGACTTTC. This sequence joins TRBV24-1 and TRBJ2-6; weak D call: TRBD1 (6 bases). V lost 1 base and J lost 2, with 8 bases in between. Germline CDR1 KGHDR, CDR2 SFDVKD. This CDR3 is 16 amino acids long.

This chain's CDR3 is CASSSGTSGRTDEQFF. The CDR3 coding sequence is TGTGCCAGCAGCTCCGGGACTAGCGGGAGGACGGATGAGCAGTTCTTC. This rearrangement joins TRBV12-3 or TRBV12-4 to TRBJ2-1, with 15 bases that match TRBD2. V shed 6 bases, J shed 8 bases, and the junction held 8 bases outside the gene matches. The CDR3 is 16 residues long.